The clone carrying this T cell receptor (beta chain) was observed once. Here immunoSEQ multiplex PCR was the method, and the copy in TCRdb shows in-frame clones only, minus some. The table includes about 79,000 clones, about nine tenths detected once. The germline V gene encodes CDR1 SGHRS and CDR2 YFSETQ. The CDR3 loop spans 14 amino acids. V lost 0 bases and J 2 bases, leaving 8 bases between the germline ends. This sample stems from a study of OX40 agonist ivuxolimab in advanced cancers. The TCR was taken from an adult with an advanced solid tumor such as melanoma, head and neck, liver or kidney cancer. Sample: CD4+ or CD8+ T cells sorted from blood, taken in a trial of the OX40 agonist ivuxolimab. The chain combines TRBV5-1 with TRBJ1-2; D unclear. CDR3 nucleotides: TGCGCCAGCAGCTTGGGTGGCAAAAACTATGGCTACACCTTC. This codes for CASSLGGKNYGYTF.